One sample yielded the 23 T cell receptor beta chains listed below, sequenced in a study of T cell repertoires in cytomegalovirus infection. TCRdb analysed the reads with MiXCR anew, one entry per CDR3 protein. The sample lists approximately 910,000 distinct CDR3 sequences; around 30% were seen once. No antigens are known for them. The sample consisted of cultured CD8+ T cells from PBMCs, taken from culture after CMV antigen stimulation. Receptors were obtained from a human donor in good health (CMV status not recorded). Some clones in this sample may be carry-over from other donors' samples.

This clonotype occurred a few times. The V and J genes are TRBV20-1 and TRBJ2-7, with D possibly TRBD2 on 5 matching bases. This CDR3 spans 14 amino acids. Trimming shortened V by 1 base and J by 0 bases, and 10 bases separated the two germline ends. Germline CDR1 DFQATT, CDR2 SNEGSKA (reference sequence). For the CDR3, the DNA is TGCAGTGCTAGAGTCGGACGGGGCTCCTACGAGCAGTACTTC. The encoded protein is CSARVGRGSYEQYF.

There are a few counts of this clonotype. J is TRBJ1-4 and V is TRBV7-8; 9 bases agree with TRBD1. Trimming at V came to 5 bases and at J to 7 bases, leaving 8 bases not matched to a gene. Germline V gene sequence: CDR1 SGHVS, CDR2 FQNEAQ. The CDR3 is 15 amino acids. CDR3 loop: CASSLYRGRGEKLFF. The DNA for the CDR3 is TGTGCCAGCAGCCTGTACAGGGGGCGAGGTGAAAAACTGTTTTTT.

The chain's CDR3 is CATPTGGKDGYTF. The CDR3 DNA is TGTGCCACGCCTACAGGGGGTAAGGATGGCTACACCTTC. The chain couples TRBV2 to TRBJ1-2, with TRBD1 matching over 8 bases. J gave up 6 bases and V 10 bases, and 10 bases lay outside the gene matches. The length of the CDR3 is 13 residues. CDR1 is SNHLY, CDR2 FYNNEI, per germline.

The chain recombines TRBV4-2 with TRBJ2-2; possibly TRBD2 for D (5 bases). Per the germline V gene, CDR1 is LGHNA and CDR2 is YNFKEQ. The germline V and J ends were trimmed by 4 bases and 4 bases, with 13 bases remaining between them. This CDR3 has 15 residues. This CDR3 is CASSRLEGSTGELFF. The CDR3 nucleotides read TGTGCCAGCAGCCGCCTAGAGGGTTCCACCGGGGAGCTGTTTTTT.

V usage is TRBV20-1 and J usage is TRBJ2-1, with D maybe TRBD2 (5 bases). The CDR3 length is 15 residues. Looked up from germline, CDR1 is DFQATT and CDR2 is SNEGSKA (reference sequence). The ends were cut back, 6 bases at V and 6 bases at J, with 21 bases in the middle. The CDR3 DNA reads as TGCAGTGCCGAAGATGGGCTGGAGGTGGTCAATGAGCAGTTCTTC. Translated, it gives CSAEDGLEVVNEQFF.

The J gene is TRBJ1-2, the V gene TRBV6-8, with D possibly matching TRBD1 (6 bases). Trimming removed 7 bases from V and 0 bases from J, with 12 bases in between. Germline-derived CDR1 and CDR2 are MNHGY and SAAAGT. The CDR3 totals 14 residues. Here the CDR3 reads CASTPGDPNYGYTF. CDR3 DNA: TGTGCCAGCACCCCAGGGGACCCTAACTATGGCTACACCTTC.

This CDR3 reads CASSFGTEEQETQYF. For the CDR3, the DNA is TGTGCCAGCAGTTTCGGGACGGAAGAACAAGAGACCCAGTACTTC. The rearrangement links TRBV6-5 to TRBJ2-5; perhaps D is TRBD1 or TRBD2 (5 bases each). V lost 4 bases and J lost 2, with 14 bases in between. The CDR3 runs 15 residues. Germline CDR1 MNHEY, CDR2 SVGAGI.

Ten or more counts support this clonotype. J is TRBJ2-3 and V is TRBV5-4, with TRBD2 as a possible D gene (6 bases). Between the trimmed V and J ends, which lost 2 bases and 1 base, there was a span of 8 bases. Germline-derived CDR1 and CDR2 are SGHNT and YYREEE (reference sequence). CDR3 size: 14 residues. The CDR3 nucleotides are TGTGCCAGCAGCTTATGGGGGGGCACAGATACGCAGTATTTT. This codes for CASSLWGGTDTQYF.

This rearrangement joins TRBV5-1 to TRBJ2-7; D remains unclear. V was pared by 0 bases and J by 0 bases, with 7 bases between. This CDR3 is built from 14 residues. The germline V gene has CDR1 SGHRS and CDR2 YFSETQ. CDR3 DNA sequence: TGCGCCAGCAGCTTGGGGACGAACTCCTACGAGCAGTACGTC. It yields the protein CASSLGTNSYEQYV.

Concerning this clonotype: Mismatch with germline at one junction end may stem from a read error. This sequence joins TRBV28 and TRBJ2-5; D may correspond to TRBD1 or TRBD2 (5 bases each). The CDR3 is made up of 16 amino acids. Germline V gene lookup returns CDR1 MDHEN and CDR2 SYDVKM. The CDR3 DNA follows: TGTACCAGCAGTTTAGGAGTTCAGAAGGGACCAGAGACCCAGTACTTC. Translating it yields CTSSLGVQKGPETQYF.

A remark on this clonotype: This may arise from a read error, as a much more abundant clone is one base away. The chain carries TRBV7-9 and TRBJ2-7, with D perhaps TRBD1 (7 bases). The CDR3 spans 15 residues. Germline CDR1 SEHNR, CDR2 FQNEAQ (reference sequence). The ends were cut back, 2 bases at V and 1 base at J, with 12 bases in the middle. In nucleotides, the CDR3 is TGTGCCAGCAGCTTAACAGGGGAGGTTTCCTACGAGCAGTACTTC. As protein: CASSLTGEVSYEQYF.

This clonotype was detected only a few times. At one of its ends the junction is not consistent with the germline gene, which may arise from a read error. The rearrangement joins TRBV6-2 or TRBV6-3 to TRBJ2-3; the D gene is possibly TRBD1 (6 bases). The V gene's germline CDR1 is MNHEY and CDR2 SVGEGT. The CDR3 is 15 amino acids. The CDR3, as DNA: TGTGCCAACAGTTCCTGGACAGCTAGCACAGATACGCAGTATTTT. Protein product: CANSSWTASTDTQYF.

The V call is TRBV7-4, the J call TRBJ2-7; the match to TRBD2 covers 10 bases. The CDR3 has 15 amino acids. Trimming at V came to 3 bases and at J to 0 bases, leaving 2 bases not matched to a gene. The germline V gene encodes CDR1 SGHVT and CDR2 SQSDAQ. This CDR3 is CASSFASGGSYEQYV. Written as DNA, the CDR3 is TGTGCCAGCAGCTTCGCTAGCGGGGGCTCCTACGAGCAGTACGTC.

The chain employs TRBV5-4 and TRBJ2-7; D is uncertain. Germline CDR1 and CDR2: SGHNT and YYREEE (reference sequence). The ends were cut back, 4 bases at V and 3 bases at J, with 14 bases in the middle. The CDR3 runs to 14 residues. Here the CDR3 DNA reads TGTGCCAGCAGCACCCGGGCCGGTTTCTACGAGCAGTACTTC. This gives the protein CASSTRAGFYEQYF.

At least ten counts were recorded for this clonotype. The chain links TRBV7-9 to TRBJ2-3; D is ambiguous. This CDR3 spans 14 amino acids. Trimming shortened V by 1 base and J by 2 bases, and 7 bases separated the two germline ends. Germline-derived CDR1 and CDR2 are SEHNR and FQNEAQ (reference sequence). In nucleotides, the CDR3 is TGTGCCAGCAGCTTAGAGAGCGCCACAGATACGCAGTATTTT. Its protein product is CASSLESATDTQYF.

In this sample, this clonotype turned up many times. CDR3 sequence (DNA): TGTGCCAGCAGTACAGGGGCGAACACTGAAGCTTTCTTT. The encoded protein is CASSTGANTEAFF. This rearrangement joins TRBV6-4 to TRBJ1-1; 7 nucleotides align to TRBD1. CDR1 is MRHNA and CDR2 is SNTAGT in the germline V gene. The CDR3 consists of 13 residues. Trimming at V came to 5 bases and at J to 1 base, leaving 1 base not matched to a gene.

V gene TRBV27 combines with J gene TRBJ2-3; 11 positions agree with TRBD2. Germline CDR1 and CDR2: MNHEY and SMNVEV (reference sequence). J gave up 2 bases and V 5 bases, and 12 bases lay outside the gene matches. This CDR3 has 18 amino acids. CDR3 DNA: TGTGCCAGCAGTATATATGCTACTAGCGGGGGAGACACAGATACGCAGTATTTT. Amino acids: CASSIYATSGGDTDTQYF.

As DNA, the CDR3 is TGCGCCAGCGGAACCGGGACAGGGGGCTCAGGTGAGCAGTTCTTC. Protein sequence: CASGTGTGGSGEQFF. This chain uses TRBV5-1 with TRBJ2-1, with 12 bases that match TRBD1. Germline V gene data show CDR1 as SGHRS and CDR2 as YFSETQ. The V segment lost 7 bases and the J segment 9 bases; nucleotides outside the gene matches: 11. This CDR3 has 15 amino acids.

The genes are TRBV5-4 and TRBJ1-3; 10 positions agree with TRBD1. The trim removed 4 bases at V and 0 bases at J, leaving 7 bases unmatched. The length of the CDR3 is 17 residues. Germline CDR1 reads SGHNT; CDR2 reads YYREEE (reference sequence). The CDR3 nucleotides read TGTGCCAGCAGCGTTCTCGGGACAGGGGTCTCTGGAAACACCATATATTTT. It specifies CASSVLGTGVSGNTIYF.

V usage is TRBV27 and J usage is TRBJ2-1, with D perhaps TRBD1 (6 bases). Trimming removed 5 bases from V and 7 bases from J, with 15 bases in between. The CDR3 spans 14 residues. Germline lookup yields CDR1 MNHEY and CDR2 SMNVEV (reference sequence). CDR3 DNA: TGTGCCAGCAGTGAGGGGGTAGGGATTAATGAGCAGTTCTTC. Protein product: CASSEGVGINEQFF.

The rearrangement joins TRBV2 to TRBJ2-7; D is unresolved. The CDR3 spans 12 residues. The germline V and J ends were trimmed by 2 bases and 7 bases, with 9 bases remaining between them. CDR1 SNHLY and CDR2 FYNNEI come from the germline V gene. In nucleotides, the CDR3 is TGTGCCAGCAGTGAACCACCCTTTGAGCAGTACTTC. Its protein product is CASSEPPFEQYF.

This chain connects TRBV29-1 to TRBJ1-2, with D possibly TRBD1 on 6 matching bases. This CDR3 contains 11 residues. V lost 6 bases and J lost 8, with 13 bases in between. Germline V gene data show CDR1 as SQVTM and CDR2 as ANQGSEA. The CDR3 spells CSVRTVSGYTF. CDR3 nucleotides: TGCAGCGTGCGGACAGTCTCGGGCTACACCTTC.

A few counts support this clonotype. The gene calls are TRBV19 and TRBJ1-5, with a possible D match to TRBD1 (6 bases). Germline CDR1 and CDR2: LNHDA and SQIVND (reference sequence). V was pared by 9 bases and J by 7 bases, with 25 bases between. The CDR3 runs 16 residues. The CDR3 region is CASNPRGGRRGQPQHF. The CDR3 DNA reads as TGTGCCAGCAATCCCCGGGGGGGGCGCCGAGGGCAGCCCCAGCATTTT.